Each of the 15 T cell receptor beta chains below was sequenced from the same sample in a study of blood T cell repertoires in COVID-19. Produced via immunoSEQ multiplex PCR; TCRdb's table is partial and in-frame only. The table has around 150,000 clones, approximately 84% seen once. The sequenced sample was peripheral blood. The receptors were gathered from a man between 65 and 80 years old with acute or convalescent COVID-19.

The chain joins TRBV18 to TRBJ2-5; tentatively, D is TRBD1 (6 bases). CDR3 length equals 14 residues. The germline V gene encodes CDR1 KGHSH and CDR2 LQKENI. Trimming took off 3 bases at V and 2 bases at J, with 10 bases between the two ends. CDR3 nucleotides: TGTGCCAGCTCACCGGGACAAGTTCAAGAGACCCAGTACTTC. As protein: CASSPGQVQETQYF.

J is TRBJ1-2 and V is TRBV7-2; 7 bases align to TRBD1. CDR3 length equals 13 residues. V shed 4 bases, J shed 6 bases, and the junction held 5 bases outside the gene matches. The germline gives CDR1 SGHTA, CDR2 FQGNSA. Here the CDR3 reads CASSYNTGDGYTF. DNA of the CDR3: TGTGCCAGCAGCTACAATACAGGGGATGGCTACACCTTC.

V and J are TRBV11-3 and TRBJ2-7, with TRBD1 identical over 9 bases. The ends lost 1 base at V and 3 bases at J; junction bases unmatched: 4. The CDR3 has 15 amino acids. CDR1 and CDR2 from the germline V gene are SGHNT and YENEEA. The CDR3 region is CASSLGWDRDYEQYF. In DNA, the CDR3 is TGTGCCAGCAGCTTAGGTTGGGACAGGGACTACGAGCAGTACTTC.

The chain uses TRBV27 and TRBJ2-2; 8 bases align to TRBD2. CDR1 is MNHEY, CDR2 SMNVEV, per germline (reference sequence). The J segment lost 7 bases and the V segment lost 7 bases, leaving 8 bases of the junction unmatched. This CDR3 is 14 amino acids long. CDR3 sequence (DNA): TGTGCCAGCACTCCGCATCTAGCGGGCGGGGAGCTGTTTTTT. Translating gives CASTPHLAGGELFF.

The V call is TRBV5-4, the J call TRBJ2-7, with 7 bases lining up with TRBD2. CDR3 size: 13 residues. Germline CDR1 is SGHNT and CDR2 is YYREEE (reference sequence). Trimming took 2 bases from V and 4 from J; bases not matched to a gene: 3. The CDR3 DNA sequence: TGTGCCAGCAGCTTAGTGGGGGGGTACGAGCAGTACTTC. Translation: CASSLVGGYEQYF.

The chain joins TRBV7-6 to TRBJ2-2, with 9 bases fitting TRBD2. Germline CDR1 and CDR2: SGHVS and FNYEAQ. The J segment lost 4 bases and the V segment lost 0 bases, leaving 3 bases of the junction unmatched. The CDR3 contains 16 residues. The CDR3 loop reads CASSLASGSATGELFF. CDR3 DNA: TGTGCCAGCAGCTTAGCTAGCGGGAGTGCCACCGGGGAGCTGTTTTTT.

The chain uses TRBV28 and TRBJ1-6; TRBD1 matches 11 bases. This CDR3 region has 18 residues. CDR1 is MDHEN and CDR2 is SYDVKM in the germline V gene. Germline trimming cut 8 bases from V and 8 bases from J; bases unmatched to any gene: 17. CDR3 region: CASGTAGTGGDSYSPLHF. Written as DNA, the CDR3 is TGTGCCAGCGGGACGGCCGGGACAGGGGGGGACTCCTATTCACCCCTCCACTTT.

The CDR3 protein is CASSLSGQYGEDGYTF. The CDR3 coding sequence is TGTGCCAGCAGCTTATCAGGACAGTATGGAGAGGATGGCTACACCTTC. The chain carries TRBV7-3 and TRBJ1-2; tentative D call: TRBD1 (6 bases). The CDR3 consists of 16 residues. V was clipped by 2 bases and J by 6 bases, with 19 bases between them. Germline values: CDR1 SGHTA, CDR2 FQGTGA.

This clone was observed a handful of times. The chain combines TRBV6-2 or TRBV6-3 with TRBJ2-2, with a possible D match to TRBD1 (6 bases). The germline gives CDR1 MNHEY, CDR2 SVGEGT. V was pared by 6 bases and J by 11 bases, with 10 bases between. CDR3 length equals 11 residues. CDR3 residues: CASSPRGELFF. The CDR3 region has the DNA TGTGCCAGCAGCCCCAGGGGAGAGCTGTTTTTT.

This rearrangement joins TRBV28 to TRBJ2-7, with D perhaps TRBD2 (6 bases). The CDR3 consists of 15 residues. Germline loops: CDR1 MDHEN, CDR2 SYDVKM. V shed 8 bases and J shed 0 bases, with 17 bases lying between them. CDR3 in amino acids: CASPGAGRGSYEQYF. CDR3 nucleotide sequence: TGTGCCAGCCCTGGCGCCGGGCGGGGCTCCTACGAGCAGTACTTC.

This chain uses TRBV7-2 with TRBJ1-5, with D perhaps matching TRBD1 (5 bases). CDR3 size: 15 residues. V lost 1 base to trimming and J lost 0 bases, with 7 bases between them. Germline CDR1 reads SGHTA; CDR2 reads FQGNSA. For the CDR3, the DNA is TGTGCCAGCAGCTTAGTGGGGGGTAGCAATCAGCCCCAGCATTTT. Residues: CASSLVGGSNQPQHF.

The chain carries TRBV5-6 and TRBJ2-3; 9 nucleotides align to TRBD2. After removal of 3 bases from V and 3 bases from J, the junction contained 8 bases not matched to a gene. The CDR3 is made up of 16 amino acids. Germline V CDR1 and CDR2: SGHDT, YYEEEE. The CDR3 sequence is CASSSTGTSRTDTQYF. CDR3 DNA: TGTGCCAGCAGCTCAACAGGGACTAGCCGGACAGATACGCAGTATTTT.

V and J are TRBV12-3 or TRBV12-4 and TRBJ1-2, with D uncertain. The CDR3 contains 12 residues. V was trimmed by 3 bases and J by 8 bases, leaving 10 bases between them. CDR3 in DNA: TGTGCCAGCAGTTTCGAGGGAGGCGGCTACACCTTC. It is translated as CASSFEGGGYTF.

The sample holds one count of this clone. The rearrangement joins TRBV2 to TRBJ1-6; TRBD1 is a possible D gene (6 bases). Trimming took off 9 bases at V and 7 bases at J, with 19 bases between the two ends. This CDR3 spans 15 amino acids. The germline V gene encodes CDR1 SNHLY and CDR2 FYNNEI. CDR3 in amino acids: CASPMGAIKNSPLHF. Written as DNA, the CDR3 is TGTGCCAGTCCAATGGGGGCTATCAAGAATTCACCCCTCCACTTT.

The chain couples TRBV3-1 (or the pseudogene TRBV3-2) to TRBJ2-3, with unresolved D. The V and J ends lost 0 bases and 0 bases respectively, with 4 bases between them. Per germline, CDR1 LGHDT and CDR2 YNNKEL (reference sequence). The CDR3 totals 14 residues. CDR3 sequence (DNA): TGTGCCAGCAGCCAAGATCTTAGCACAGATACGCAGTATTTT. Translated, it gives CASSQDLSTDTQYF.